This is a list of T cell receptor beta chains from one sample in a study of blood T cells in healthy people across ages. In TCRdb, the 5' RACE reads were re-called with MiXCR into one record per CDR3 protein. The table lists some 1.1 million distinct CDR3 sequences, 35% to 40% of them singletons. The specimen was blood. The receptors come from a man younger than 30 in good health. CDR3s include the opening cysteine and the closing phenylalanine or tryptophan. A D gene is named only where the DNA matches it firmly. Size is stated for part of the rows, as once, few or many counts, or as a class when the clone is expanded.

V: TRBV5-6; size: few; D: -; J: TRBJ1-6; DNA: TGTGCCAGCAGCTTGTCCTACAAAGCTAATTCACCCCTCCACTTT; CDR3: CASSLSYKANSPLHF
V: TRBV4-3; size: -; D: TRBD2; J: TRBJ2-3; DNA: TGCGCCAGCAGCCGGACTAGCGGAAGGAGTGATACGCAGTATTTT; CDR3: CASSRTSGRSDTQYF
V: TRBV5-1; size: few; D: -; J: TRBJ1-2; DNA: TGCGCCAGCAGCTTGGCCATCGGGGGCGCGGATGGCTACACCTTC; CDR3: CASSLAIGGADGYTF
V: TRBV27; size: -; D: TRBD1; J: TRBJ2-5; DNA: TGTGCCAGCAGTTTCTCCGGGCAGGGGGCAGGTGAGCAGTACTTC; CDR3: CASSFSGQGAGEQYF
V: TRBV27; size: few; D: -; J: TRBJ2-7; DNA: TGTGCCAGCAGTTTATCAGGGTCTTCGGGGAGAGAGCAGTACTTC; CDR3: CASSLSGSSGREQYF
V: TRBV13; size: -; D: TRBD1; J: TRBJ1-2; DNA: TGTGCCAGCAGCTGGAGACAGGGTGGCTACACCTTC; CDR3: CASSWRQGGYTF
V: TRBV4-3; size: -; D: TRBD2; J: TRBJ2-7; DNA: TGCGCCAGCAGCCAAGATCCGTGGACTAGCGCTATACCGGGGTACAATGAGCAGTACTTC; CDR3: CASSQDPWTSAIPGYNEQYF
V: TRBV11-1; size: -; D: -; J: TRBJ1-1; DNA: TGTGCCAGCAGCTTCCTGGCAGGGCTGAACACTGAAGCTTTCTTT; CDR3: CASSFLAGLNTEAFF
V: TRBV6-2/TRBV6-3; size: few; D: TRBD1; J: TRBJ2-2; DNA: TGTGCCAGTGATACAGGGGGCACCGGGGAGCTGTTTTTT; CDR3: CASDTGGTGELFF
V: TRBV7-2; size: -; D: -; J: TRBJ2-3; DNA: TGTGCCGGCAGCTTTGGCAGGAGCACAGATACGCAGTATTTT; CDR3: CAGSFGRSTDTQYF
V: TRBV27; size: -; D: -; J: TRBJ1-4; DNA: TGTGCCAGCAGTTTTTGGGGCGGTAATGAAAAACTGTTTTTT; CDR3: CASSFWGGNEKLFF
V: TRBV5-1; size: few; D: -; J: TRBJ2-1; DNA: TGCGCCAGCAGCTTAGCATCAGACAGACAGTACCTATACAATGAGCAGTTCTTC; CDR3: CASSLASDRQYLYNEQFF
V: TRBV20-1; size: -; D: TRBD2; J: TRBJ2-7; DNA: TGCAGTGCTCCCCTGCGAGATAGCGGGAGCTCCTACGAGCAGTACTTC; CDR3: CSAPLRDSGSSYEQYF
V: TRBV4-1; size: -; D: -; J: TRBJ1-4; DNA: TGCGCCAGCAGCCAGAGAATCCCAAGTGAAAAACTGTTTTTT; CDR3: CASSQRIPSEKLFF
V: TRBV11-2; size: -; D: -; J: TRBJ2-5; DNA: TGTGCCAGCAGCTTAGCTGGGGCAGGAGAACAAGAGACCCAGTACTTC; CDR3: CASSLAGAGEQETQYF
V: TRBV30; size: -; D: -; J: TRBJ1-1; DNA: TGTGCCTGGAGTCCCCACTTGAACACTGAAGCTTTCTTT; CDR3: CAWSPHLNTEAFF
V: TRBV20-1; size: -; D: -; J: TRBJ1-2; DNA: TGCAGTGTAGGGTCCTGGACTATTAAACCCGGCCACACCTTC; CDR3: CSVGSWTIKPGHTF
V: TRBV6-5; size: once; D: TRBD1; J: TRBJ1-2; DNA: TGTGCCAGCAGGAAAGGGACAGGCGACTACACCTTC; CDR3: CASRKGTGDYTF
V: TRBV12-3/TRBV12-4; size: -; D: -; J: TRBJ1-2; DNA: TGTGCCAGCAGCAGGCGGGTAGGCGATGGCTACACCTTC; CDR3: CASSRRVGDGYTF
V: TRBV20-1; size: few; D: TRBD1; J: TRBJ2-5; DNA: TGCAGTGCTAGAGATTACAGGGGGCGGGAGCAGTACTTC; CDR3: CSARDYRGREQYF
V: TRBV4-3; size: -; D: -; J: TRBJ2-3; DNA: TGCGCCAGCAGCCAGGCGAGGTACACAGATACGCAGTATTTT; CDR3: CASSQARYTDTQYF